A selection of T cell receptor beta chains follows, all from one sample in a study of T-cell reconstitution after alpha-beta-depleted transplantation in children. TCRdb re-analysed the PCR reads in MiXCR, keeping a single row per CDR3 protein. The sample lists about 160,000 distinct CDR3 sequences, roughly 10% occurring once. Sample: PBMCs, taken before TCRalphabeta/CD19-depleted stem cell transplant. The receptor set was obtained from a boy aged 2 to 10 with acute myeloid leukemia, due to receive a stem cell transplant. The conserved cysteine and the conserved F or W are not part of the CDR3 here. The order of the fields is CDR3 protein, V gene, clone size. A row's size may be missing; if present it is once, few, many or a size class.

CDR3: ASSLTAPTGELF
V: TRBV7-8
size: few

CDR3: ASSGVVGSEAF
V: TRBV6-1
size: few

CDR3: ASRSGASGVTGELF
V: TRBV12-3/TRBV12-4
size: many

CDR3: ASSRKLAGGHEQF
V: TRBV14
size: many

CDR3: SARVGGGSGNTIY
V: TRBV20-1
size: many

CDR3: ASSAAATSGRLPEY
V: TRBV5-6
size: many

CDR3: ASSIDRARELF
V: TRBV19
size: few

CDR3: SASRRTYEQY
V: TRBV20-1
size: many

CDR3: ASSYSRLGNTEAF
V: TRBV6-5
size: many

CDR3: ASSAGQGPSGNTIY
V: TRBV2
size: .

CDR3: ASSLGEVNQPQH
V: TRBV5-1
size: many

CDR3: ASSRGTDSYNSPLH
V: TRBV11-2
size: many

CDR3: ASSLAPGGRGGYT
V: TRBV5-5
size: many

CDR3: SAGDSNQPQH
V: TRBV29-1
size: many

CDR3: ASSQDFNSGGFQETQY
V: TRBV3-1
size: many

CDR3: ASQPVGTDTQY
V: TRBV5-5
size: few

CDR3: ASSPGTYGLEQY
V: TRBV7-9
size: many

CDR3: SVDFEAGGREQF
V: TRBV29-1
size: many

CDR3: ASSLGPAGASTDTQY
V: TRBV7-2
size: many

CDR3: ASSLSYSGVTDTQY
V: TRBV5-6
size: many

CDR3: ASSIQRGDPHNEQF
V: TRBV5-5
size: many

CDR3: ASSPQDGDNEQF
V: TRBV12-3/TRBV12-4
size: many

CDR3: SARFRGLAGGYSTDTQY
V: TRBV20-1
size: .

CDR3: ASSIFGPNTGELF
V: TRBV19
size: .

CDR3: ASSASKGRFTDTQY
V: TRBV5-1
size: many

CDR3: ASSGGQDEQF
V: TRBV9
size: many

CDR3: ASSLSGPYEQY
V: TRBV7-2
size: many

CDR3: SARDHYGNTEAL
V: TRBV20-1
size: .

CDR3: ASIEGQGSSKQY
V: TRBV28
size: many

CDR3: ATSRDLRSTEITDTQY
V: TRBV15
size: many

CDR3: ASSLVRPGQGNQPQH
V: TRBV7-8
size: few

CDR3: ASSYQPPSVAGGRNTQY
V: TRBV6-5
size: many

CDR3: AWAGVPYYGYT
V: TRBV30
size: once